This T cell receptor beta chain was sequenced for a study of beta chain features in type 1 diabetes. The study, taken as a whole, reports: Sequencing of cDNA might inflate the share of cells that strongly express TCR. Among patients with Type 1 diabetes, TCRB CDR3s were moderately but significantly shorter in every one of the four CD4+ subsets. The VDJ junctions of type 1 diabetes patients carried fewer insertions and more deletions.

As for this clone: Its cognate antigen is unknown.

The CDR3 runs 14 residues. The V gene end was trimmed by 6 bases and the J gene end by 2 bases; junction bases not matched to a gene: 7. Germline-derived CDR1 and CDR2 are MDHEN and SYDVKM. Expressed TCRB transcripts were sequenced because the entire RNA isolate underwent reverse transcription. Sequenced by immunoSEQ multiplex PCR; TCRdb stores in-frame clones only, minus some. Of 45,000 to 60,000 clones listed, about 60% were seen once; the top ten hold around 0.29%. Sequenced: stem cell memory CD4+ T cells from blood. This sequence originates from a woman under 40 with type 1 diabetes. The chain carries TRBV28 and TRBJ2-7, with TRBD1 matching over 7 bases. In nucleotides, the CDR3 is TGTGCCAGCAGGGACGGGACAGAAGCCTACGAGCAGTACTTC. It translates to CASRDGTEAYEQYF.